Presented here are 9 T cell receptor beta chains from one specimen sequenced in a study of immune evolution from preneoplasia to lung adenocarcinoma. Method: immunoSEQ multiplex PCR; TCRdb's copy keeps in-frame clones and lacks some. The repertoire holds around 25,000 clones, about 74% seen once, with 5.7% in the top ten. Sample: FFPE invasive lung adenocarcinoma tissue. Receptor source: a person aged 55 to 75 with invasive lung adenocarcinoma. Some clones in this sample may be carry-over from other donors' samples.

This clone was seen a few times. The chain joins TRBV15 to TRBJ2-1, with 10 positions matching TRBD1. Germline V lookup: CDR1 LNHNV, CDR2 YYDKDF (reference sequence). V gave up 1 base and J gave up 6 bases; unmatched junction bases: 6. The CDR3 sequence is 16 residues long. CDR3 DNA sequence: TGTGCCACCAGCAGAGGAGGACAGGGGGGCCCCAATGAGCAGTTCTTC. Its translation: CATSRGGQGGPNEQFF.

The chain has TRBV15 and TRBJ2-7; 7 bases map to TRBD2. The CDR3 is 18 residues long. Germline trimming cut 8 bases from V and 0 bases from J; bases unmatched to any gene: 19. Germline V gives CDR1 LNHNV, CDR2 YYDKDF (reference sequence). Written as DNA, the CDR3 is TGTGCCACCCCCTTAGGTGCCAGCGGGGTCAACTCCTCCTACGAGCAGTACTTC. Protein product: CATPLGASGVNSSYEQYF.

This clone was seen only a few times. The V and J genes are TRBV29-1 and TRBJ2-1; the D is unclear. CDR1 is SQVTM, CDR2 ANQGSEA, per germline. Trimming left V 5 bases short and J 4 bases short, with 15 bases between. The CDR3 is made up of 14 amino acids. CDR3 sequence reads: CSVSFPPTYNEQFF. CDR3 in DNA: TGCAGCGTTTCTTTTCCCCCAACTTACAATGAGCAGTTCTTC.

The chain uses TRBV5-1 and TRBJ1-2; D call uncertain. The V and J ends lost 5 bases and 7 bases respectively, with 21 bases between them. Germline CDR1 reads SGHRS; CDR2 reads YFSETQ. This CDR3 spans 15 amino acids. As DNA, the CDR3 is TGCGCCAGCAGAATGATTGCGGGCCGTCGGCGTGGCTACACCTTC. It translates to CASRMIAGRRRGYTF.

CDR3: CATSRDRETQYF. The CDR3 coding sequence is TGTGCCACCAGCAGAGATCGGGAGACCCAGTACTTC. The rearrangement joins TRBV15 to TRBJ2-5; D gene uncertain. Germline V gene data show CDR1 as LNHNV and CDR2 as YYDKDF (reference sequence). This CDR3 is built from 12 residues. V was pared by 0 bases and J by 5 bases, with 4 bases between. Filled out from reference TRBV15 and TRBJ2-5, the complete variable domain reads DAMVIQNPRYQVTQFGKPVTLSCSQTLNHNVMYWYQQKSSQAPKLLFHYYDKDFNNEADTPDNFQSRRPNTSFCFLDIRSPGLGDTAMYLCATSRDRETQYFGPGTRLLVL.

The rearrangement uses TRBV4-1 and TRBJ2-1; 7 bases fit TRBD1. Germline CDR1 and CDR2: MGHRA and YSYEKL. This CDR3 comprises 15 residues. J lost 3 bases, V lost 2 bases, and 4 bases had no gene match. This CDR3 reads CASSQRRQGYNEQFF. CDR3 sequence (DNA): TGCGCCAGCAGCCAAAGGCGACAGGGCTACAATGAGCAGTTCTTC.

This rearrangement joins TRBV9 to TRBJ2-5; 11 bases are shared with TRBD1. This CDR3 contains 16 residues. Looked up from germline, CDR1 is SGDLS and CDR2 is YYNGEE. J gave up 5 bases and V 3 bases, and 9 bases lay outside the gene matches. As DNA, the CDR3 is TGTGCCAGCAGCGATTACCGGGACAGGGGGAGGGAGACCCAGTACTTC. It yields the protein CASSDYRDRGRETQYF.

The V call is TRBV2, the J call TRBJ1-2; D remains unclear. CDR1 and CDR2 from the germline V gene are SNHLY and FYNNEI. The CDR3 has 13 residues. Trimming stripped 2 bases from V and 3 bases from J, with 7 bases between. The CDR3 DNA reads TGTGCCAGCAGTGAAAACATGGACTATGGCTACACCTTC. Translating gives CASSENMDYGYTF. Together with reference TRBV2 and TRBJ1-2, the CDR3 gives the full variable domain: EPEVTQTPSHQVTQMGQEVILRCVPISNHLYFYWYRQILGQKVEFLVSFYNNEISEKSEIFDDQFSVERPDGSNFTLKIRSTKLEDSAMYFCASSENMDYGYTFGSGTRLTVV.

This clone has a single count. An end of the junction does not agree with germline; a read error may underlie this. The chain couples TRBV5-1 to TRBJ1-3; unclear D gene. Germline CDR1 SGHRS, CDR2 YFSETQ. The CDR3 spans 14 residues. The CDR3 spells CASSLESSGNTIYF. The CDR3 nucleotides read TGTGCCAGCAGCTTGGAGAGCTCTGGAAACACCATATATTTT.